A single sample is the source of the 10 T cell receptor beta chains below, sequenced in a study of T cell repertoires in aging, cancer and after chemotherapy. Multiplex touch-down PCR with TRB-A/B primers amplified rearranged V-D-J TRB sequences. One entry per CDR3 protein results from TCRdb running MiXCR on the multiplex PCR reads. Altogether approximately 3,000 distinct CDR3 sequences are present, 20% to 25% being singletons, with the ten largest covering 39%. The template was genomic DNA from peripheral blood, not RNA. The source material was blood. These receptors originate from a human donor with a blood cancer.

This clonotype is labeled medium-sized. The chain is built from TRBV4-3 and TRBJ2-1, with D maybe TRBD2 (5 bases). Per the germline V gene, CDR1 is LGHNA and CDR2 is YSLEER. V lost 2 bases and J 0 bases, leaving 11 bases between the germline ends. The CDR3 has 16 amino acids. This CDR3 reads CASSQWRVSSYNEQFF. CDR3 nucleotides: TGCGCCAGCAGCCAATGGCGGGTCAGCTCCTACAATGAGCAGTTCTTC.

About this clonotype: A read error may be the cause here, since a much bigger clone is one base away. The chain recombines TRBV20-1 with TRBJ1-5, with D possibly TRBD1 on 5 matching bases. There are 13 residues in the CDR3. From germline, CDR1 is DFQATT and CDR2 SNEGSKA (reference sequence). This CDR3 reads CSASQGGNQTQHF. The CDR3 DNA is TGCAGTGCGTCTCAGGGAGGCAATCAGACCCAGCATTTT.

This clonotype is medium-sized. The gene calls are TRBV11-1 and TRBJ2-5, with a weak D call TRBD2 (7 bases). In germline, CDR1 is SGHAT, CDR2 FQDESV (reference sequence). The CDR3 sequence is 16 residues long. V was trimmed by 2 bases and J by 2 bases, leaving 15 bases between them. The CDR3 loop reads CASSLQGAGAQETQYF. The CDR3 DNA sequence: TGTGCCAGCAGCTTACAGGGTGCGGGGGCGCAAGAGACCCAGTACTTC.

This clonotype was counted only a few times. The gene calls are TRBV7-2 and TRBJ2-2, with D unclear. Germline CDR1 and CDR2: SGHTA and FQGNSA. V was cut by 4 bases and J by 7 bases, with 16 bases left in between. The CDR3 spans 15 residues. CDR3 sequence reads: CASSSGPQSFGELFF. The CDR3 nucleotides are TGTGCCAGCAGCTCCGGGCCTCAGAGTTTCGGGGAGCTGTTTTTT.

By frequency in the sample, this clonotype is medium-sized. The rearrangement uses TRBV7-6 and TRBJ2-1; 7 bases fit TRBD2. The CDR3 consists of 16 residues. The V gene's germline CDR1 is SGHVS and CDR2 FNYEAQ. The junction had 12 bases not matched to a gene; V was cut back by 1 base and J by 9 bases. CDR3 sequence reads: CASSLEASGARGEQFF. The CDR3, as DNA: TGTGCCAGCAGCTTAGAGGCTAGCGGAGCCCGTGGTGAGCAGTTCTTC.

The chain employs TRBV7-9 and TRBJ1-2, with TRBD1 as a possible D gene (6 bases). V lost 0 bases to trimming and J lost 2 bases, with 10 bases between them. The CDR3 loop spans 15 amino acids. Germline CDR1 SEHNR, CDR2 FQNEAQ (reference sequence). The CDR3 spells CASSLAGGLNYGYTF. The CDR3 region has the DNA TGTGCCAGCAGCTTAGCTGGGGGCCTCAACTATGGCTACACCTTC. The whole variable domain, filled in from reference TRBV7-9 and TRBJ1-2, reads DTGVSQNPRHKITKRGQNVTFRCDPISEHNRLYWYRQTLGQGPEFLTYFQNEAQLEKSRLLSDRFSAERPKGSFSTLEIQRTEQGDSAMYLCASSLAGGLNYGYTFGSGTRLTVV.

The chain carries TRBV20-1 and TRBJ1-2; D may be TRBD1 (5 bases). CDR1 is DFQATT and CDR2 is SNEGSKA in the germline V gene (reference sequence). This CDR3 region has 13 residues. Trimming shortened V by 3 bases and J by 5 bases, and 13 bases separated the two germline ends. The CDR3 spells CSASRVARYGYTF. The CDR3, as DNA: TGCAGTGCTAGCAGGGTAGCCCGTTATGGCTACACCTTC.

The CDR3 is CSARVASGSSYNEQFF. CDR3 coding DNA: TGCAGTGCTAGAGTTGCGAGCGGGAGCTCCTACAATGAGCAGTTCTTC. This chain connects TRBV20-1 to TRBJ2-1, with 8 bases aligning to TRBD2. This CDR3 is 16 amino acids long. Germline V gene lookup returns CDR1 DFQATT and CDR2 SNEGSKA (reference sequence). J was trimmed by 0 bases and V by 1 base; bases with no gene match: 5.

This clonotype turned up a few times. V gene TRBV11-3 combines with J gene TRBJ1-1; D uncertain. V lost 3 bases to trimming and J lost 5 bases, with 10 bases between them. Germline lookup yields CDR1 SGHNT and CDR2 YENEEA. This CDR3 is 13 amino acids long. CDR3 region: CASSFLSTTEAFF. The CDR3 DNA sequence: TGTGCCAGCAGCTTTTTGTCTACTACTGAAGCTTTCTTT.

In its sample, this clonotype ranks as medium-sized. The chain recombines TRBV15 with TRBJ1-6; maybe TRBD1 (5 bases). Germline CDR1 reads LNHNV; CDR2 reads YYDKDF (reference sequence). Between the trimmed V and J ends, which lost 6 bases and 10 bases, there was a span of 19 bases. The CDR3 runs to 15 residues. The chain's CDR3 is CATSLYGTGESPLHF. For the CDR3, the DNA is TGTGCCACCAGTCTCTACGGGACGGGGGAATCACCCCTCCACTTT.